The T cell receptor beta chain described here comes from a study of blood T cell repertoires in COVID-19. Study at large: The cDNA or gDNA used as material had been derived from T cells, B-cell-depleted T cells, or PBMCs.

Profiling relied on immunoSEQ multiplex PCR, and the TCRdb table lists in-frame clones only, not all of them. The table records hundreds of thousands of clones, 86% of them present only once. Material: PBMCs or T cells enriched from blood (not recorded which). The TCR originated in a woman between 50 and 59 years old who had recovered from COVID-19.

CDR3 loop: CASTYTGELFF. CDR3 in DNA: TGTGCCAGCACCTATACCGGGGAGCTGTTTTTT. The V gene is TRBV11-2, the J gene TRBJ2-2, with D unresolved. The V end was cut by 7 bases, the J end by 5 bases, with 5 bases between. The CDR3 sequence is 11 residues long. Looked up from germline, CDR1 is SGHAT and CDR2 is FQNNGV. The complete variable domain, with remaining parts taken from reference TRBV11-2 and TRBJ2-2, reads EAGVAQSPRYKIIEKRQSVAFWCNPISGHATLYWYQQILGQGPKLLIQFQNNGVVDDSQLPKDRFSAERLKGVDSTLKIQPAKLEDSAVYLCASTYTGELFFGEGSRLTVL.